These T cell receptor beta chains were read from a single sample in a study of PD-L1 blockade in urothelial cancer. Clones were read by immunoSEQ multiplex PCR, and TCRdb kept only the in-frame ones, dropping some. This table has some 97,000 clones, roughly nine tenths appearing once. Here the sequenced sample was PBMCs, taken around atezolizumab (anti-PD-L1) treatment. The receptor set was obtained from a woman older than 75 with urothelial cancer. CDR3s include the opening cysteine and the closing phenylalanine or tryptophan. Fields, in order: D gene, V gene, J gene, clone size, CDR3 protein, CDR3 DNA. A D gene is named only where the DNA matches it firmly. Some rows have no size entry. The others give once, few or many, or a class for an expanded clone.

>TRBD1|TRBV28|TRBJ2-5|-
CASSMRQGRKETQYF
TGTGCCAGCAGCATGAGACAGGGGCGGAAAGAGACCCAGTACTTC
>TRBD1|TRBV7-2|TRBJ1-2|-
CASSLNDEGARPTF
TGTGCCAGCAGCTTAAATGATGAGGGGGCGCGTCCCACCTTC
>TRBD2|TRBV5-1|TRBJ2-3|-
CASSRRGGGLDTQYF
TGCGCCAGCAGCCGGCGGGGGGGAGGGCTAGATACGCAGTATTTT
>-|TRBV11-3|TRBJ2-2|-
CASSLSRQRNTGELFF
TGTGCCAGCAGCTTGTCCCGACAGAGGAACACCGGGGAGCTGTTTTTT
>TRBD1|TRBV5-1|TRBJ1-4|-
CASSLGTGRNEKLFF
TGCGCCAGCAGCTTGGGGACAGGGCGTAATGAAAAACTGTTTTTT
>TRBD2|TRBV5-6|TRBJ2-5|-
CASSLGLAGQETQYF
TGTGCCAGCAGCTTGGGACTAGCCGGCCAAGAGACCCAGTACTTC
>TRBD1|TRBV2|TRBJ1-3|-
CASSAGGGRSGNTIYF
TGTGCCAGCAGTGCAGGGGGCGGACGCTCTGGAAACACCATATATTTT
>TRBD2|TRBV5-1|TRBJ2-5|-
CASSPMGGGETQYF
TGCGCCAGCAGCCCCATGGGGGGGGGAGAGACCCAGTACTTC
>TRBD1|TRBV6-4|TRBJ1-1|-
CASSAFSGQGLGTEAFF
TGTGCCAGCAGTGCCTTTTCGGGACAGGGGTTGGGAACTGAAGCTTTCTTT
>TRBD1|TRBV15|TRBJ1-2|few
CATSRARQGSRDGYTF
TGTGCCACCAGCAGAGCCCGACAGGGTAGCAGAGACGGCTACACCTTC
>TRBD2|TRBV5-4|TRBJ2-5|few
CASSPSGGRAQETQYF
TGTGCCAGCAGCCCCTCGGGCGGGAGGGCCCAAGAGACCCAGTACTTC
>-|TRBV6-5|TRBJ1-5|-
CASRALTGQPQHF
TGTGCCAGCAGAGCGTTAACCGGTCAGCCCCAGCATTTT
>TRBD1|TRBV5-1|TRBJ1-5|-
CASSLRGQGNQPQHF
TGCGCCAGCAGCCTGCGGGGACAGGGGAATCAGCCCCAGCATTTT
>-|TRBV5-1|TRBJ1-1|-
CASSAGGAEAFF
TGCGCCAGCTCCGCGGGGGGGGCTGAAGCTTTCTTT
>-|TRBV2|TRBJ1-1|-
CASSGETVRNTEAFF
TGTGCCAGCAGTGGGGAGACCGTTAGGAACACTGAAGCTTTCTTT
>-|TRBV4-2|TRBJ1-2|-
CASSQDAETTNYGYTF
TGTGCCAGCAGCCAAGATGCAGAAACAACTAACTATGGCTACACCTTC
>-|TRBV6-1|TRBJ1-2|-
CASRGNSNYGYTF
TGTGCCTCGCGGGGCAACTCTAACTATGGCTACACCTTC
>TRBD1|TRBV5-1|TRBJ2-5|-
CASSRRGTVVQETQYF
TGCGCCAGCAGCCGAAGAGGGACAGTAGTCCAAGAGACCCAGTACTTC
>TRBD1|TRBV28|TRBJ1-5|-
CVTTNRDRRYYNQPQHF
TGTGTCACCACTAACCGGGACAGGAGATATTACAATCAGCCCCAGCATTTT
>-|TRBV5-1|TRBJ2-3|-
CASSLRQASPADTQYF
TGCGCCAGCAGCTTGAGACAGGCGAGCCCCGCAGATACGCAGTATTTT
>TRBD1|TRBV5-6|TRBJ2-7|-
CASSLVGSGQAYEQYF
TGTGCCAGCAGCTTGGTAGGGTCGGGACAGGCCTACGAGCAGTACTTC